A selection of T cell receptor beta chains follows, all from one sample in a study of shared clonotypes between healthy human individuals. Sequencing was performed with immunoSEQ multiplex PCR; in TCRdb, only in-frame clones are kept and a portion is missing. The sample contains some 2 million clones, 85% to 95% of which appear only once. The sample was naive CD4+ T cells sorted from blood. These receptors came from a man younger than 35 in good health. CDR3s include the opening cysteine and the closing phenylalanine or tryptophan. Fields, in order: D gene, clone size, V gene, J gene, CDR3 protein, CDR3 DNA. The D gene is left open where the match is weak. Part of the rows lack a size; the others show once, few, many or a class for expanded clones.

>TRBD2|.|TRBV6-1|TRBJ2-5
CASSGSTVETQYF
TGTGCCAGTAGCGGGTCAACAGTTGAGACCCAGTACTTC
>.|.|TRBV2|TRBJ1-2
CASSVTDNYGYTF
TGTGCCAGCAGTGTGACAGATAACTATGGCTACACCTTC
>TRBD1|.|TRBV12-5|TRBJ2-2
CASGLDRTGTGELFF
TGTGCTAGTGGTTTGGACCGGACAGGCACCGGGGAGCTGTTTTTT
>.|.|TRBV20-1|TRBJ2-5
CSATEQETQYF
TGCAGTGCTACAGAGCAAGAGACCCAGTACTTC
>.|.|TRBV30|TRBJ2-4
CAWSVPGLTDIQYF
TGTGCCTGGAGTGTACCAGGACTCACGGACATTCAGTACTTC
>.|.|TRBV6-5|TRBJ1-1
CASSYSGLSNTEAFF
TGTGCCAGCAGTTACTCAGGGCTATCCAACACTGAAGCTTTCTTT
>TRBD2|.|TRBV6-5|TRBJ2-7
CASSYLVGGSSYEQYF
TGTGCCAGCAGTTACTTGGTGGGGGGGAGCTCCTACGAGCAGTACTTC
>TRBD1|.|TRBV19|TRBJ1-3
CASSRTGGSLLDGNTIYF
TGTGCCAGTAGTAGGACAGGAGGATCCCTGTTGGATGGAAACACCATATATTTT
>TRBD1|.|TRBV10-3|TRBJ2-1
CAISGRTGVDSEQFF
TGTGCCATCAGTGGGAGGACAGGGGTAGACAGTGAGCAGTTCTTC
>TRBD2|.|TRBV7-2|TRBJ2-7
CASSPGLAGAPEQYF
TGTGCCAGCAGCCCGGGACTAGCGGGAGCACCCGAGCAGTACTTC
>.|.|TRBV9|TRBJ1-2
CASSESDGYGYTF
TGTGCCAGCAGCGAGTCGGACGGCTATGGCTACACCTTC
>TRBD1|.|TRBV6-1|TRBJ1-2
CASSEDWTGFNGYTF
TGTGCCAGCAGTGAAGACTGGACAGGGTTCAATGGCTACACCTTC
>TRBD1|.|TRBV18|TRBJ1-6
CASSPISTGVYSPLHF
TGTGCCAGCTCACCCATATCGACAGGGGTCTACTCACCCCTCCACTTT
>.|.|TRBV6-5|TRBJ2-4
CASRSTGLWYF
TGTGCCAGCAGGTCAACAGGGCTTTGGTACTTC
>.|.|TRBV4-1|TRBJ2-7
CASSQDRRNRGDEQYF
TGCGCCAGCAGCCAAGATCGAAGAAACAGAGGGGATGAGCAGTACTTC
>.|.|TRBV2|TRBJ2-7
CASRTHPTSYEQYF
TGTGCCAGCCGGACACACCCTACCTCCTACGAGCAGTACTTC
>.|.|TRBV5-1|TRBJ1-2
CASSPSGGNYGYTF
TGCGCCAGCAGCCCCAGTGGGGGAAACTATGGCTACACCTTC
>TRBD1|.|TRBV18|TRBJ1-2
CASTYLGTGINYGYTF
TGTGCCAGCACCTACTTGGGGACAGGGATTAACTATGGCTACACCTTC
>TRBD1|.|TRBV7-9|TRBJ1-2
CASSSGQGSYGYTF
TGTGCCAGCAGCTCGGGACAGGGGAGCTATGGCTACACCTTC
>TRBD1|.|TRBV6-5|TRBJ2-7
CASSSLTGPYEQYF
TGTGCCAGCAGTTCCTTGACAGGGCCTTACGAGCAGTACTTC
>.|.|TRBV30|TRBJ1-5
CAWRGRVGQPQHF
TGTGCCTGGAGGGGTAGGGTTGGTCAGCCCCAGCATTTT
>.|.|TRBV18|TRBJ1-2
CASSPPSRDGYTF
TGTGCCAGCTCACCACCTAGCAGGGATGGCTACACCTTC
>.|.|TRBV10-3|TRBJ2-1
CAISESGQHHEQFF
TGTGCCATCAGTGAGTCTGGCCAACACCATGAGCAGTTCTTC
>.|.|TRBV7-2|TRBJ2-7
CASSLEAGQVESYEQYF
TGTGCCAGCAGCTTAGAGGCGGGGCAGGTGGAGTCCTACGAGCAGTACTTC
>TRBD2|.|TRBV9|TRBJ2-1
CASSVDQGGNEQFF
TGTGCCAGCAGCGTAGACCAGGGAGGGAATGAGCAGTTCTTC
>TRBD2|.|TRBV5-4|TRBJ2-7
CASSSRGASYEQYF
TGTGCCAGCAGCTCGCGGGGGGCCAGTTACGAGCAGTACTTC
>.|once|TRBV6-5|TRBJ2-7
CASKSGHIYEQYF
TGTGCCAGCAAATCGGGACACATCTACGAGCAGTACTTC
>.|.|TRBV6-5|TRBJ2-6
CASSQYRVGANVLTF
TGTGCCAGCAGCCAATACAGGGTTGGGGCCAACGTCCTGACTTTC
>.|.|TRBV6-5|TRBJ2-6
CASRRRDSPTGVLTF
TGTGCCAGCAGACGGAGGGACTCCCCCACAGGGGTCCTGACTTTC
>.|.|TRBV30|TRBJ1-3
CAWTENSGNTIYF
TGTGCCTGGACTGAAAACTCTGGAAACACCATATATTTT
>.|.|TRBV5-1|TRBJ1-6
CASSLGPTGSPLHF
TGCGCCAGCAGCTTGGGCCCAACAGGTTCACCCCTCCACTTT
>.|.|TRBV27|TRBJ2-5
CASSLAYRAAQETQYF
TGTGCCAGCAGTTTAGCATATAGGGCAGCACAAGAGACCCAGTACTTC
>.|.|TRBV20-1|TRBJ2-3
CSATSADTQYF
TGCAGTGCCACTAGTGCGGATACGCAGTATTTT
>.|.|TRBV6-5|TRBJ1-6
CASSYPNSPLHF
TGTGCCAGCAGTTACCCTAATTCACCCCTCCACTTT
>TRBD1|.|TRBV5-1|TRBJ1-2
CASSPQDRGLNGYTF
TGCGCCAGCAGCCCGCAGGACAGGGGGCTTAATGGCTACACCTTC
>.|many|TRBV10-1|TRBJ2-7
CASSELISGEQYF
TGCGCCAGCAGTGAGTTAATTAGCGGCGAGCAGTACTTC
>.|.|TRBV6-5|TRBJ2-2
CASSYGREELFF
TGTGCCAGCAGTTACGGCAGGGAGGAGCTGTTTTTT
>.|.|TRBV28|TRBJ1-2
CASILSGGTGYTF
TGTGCCAGCATCCTGAGTGGGGGCACTGGCTACACCTTC
>.|.|TRBV7-2|TRBJ2-3
CASSLVGRSTDTQYF
TGTGCCAGCAGCTTAGTGGGACGAAGCACAGATACGCAGTATTTT
>.|.|TRBV4-1|TRBJ2-3
CASSQGTVDTDTQYF
TGCGCCAGCAGCCAAGGGACTGTGGATACAGATACGCAGTATTTT